Below, 17 T cell receptor beta chains from the same sample are listed, as sequenced in a study of CD8 T cells in Susac syndrome. Random hexamers were used to reverse transcribe roughly 0.5 to 1 ug of RNA. Each CDR3 protein gets one entry after TCRdb re-called the immunoSEQ multiplex PCR reads with MiXCR. The table has about 240,000 distinct CDR3 sequences, approximately 95% seen once. Sequenced material: CD4+ T cells from PBMCs. The receptors stem from a human donor with Susac syndrome.

The V and J genes are TRBV4-1 and TRBJ2-2, with no clear D. In germline, CDR1 is MGHRA, CDR2 YSYEKL. This CDR3 region has 13 residues. Trimming stripped 4 bases from V and 6 bases from J, with 9 bases between. The CDR3 DNA is TGCGCCAGCAGCCTCTTGCCGGCCGGGGAGCTGTTTTTT. Translated, it gives CASSLLPAGELFF.

This clonotype showed up just once. The V gene is TRBV2, the J gene TRBJ2-7; 7 positions agree with TRBD2. The CDR3 spans 11 residues. The J segment lost 2 bases and the V segment lost 11 bases, leaving 3 bases of the junction unmatched. The germline CDR1 and CDR2 sequences are SNHLY and FYNNEI. CDR3 amino acids: CAGGTTYEQYF. Written as DNA, the CDR3 is TGTGCCGGGGGGACTACCTACGAGCAGTACTTC.

The chain joins TRBV30 to TRBJ2-6, with D uncertain. CDR3 size: 15 residues. V was trimmed by 0 bases and J by 0 bases, leaving 6 bases between them. Germline-derived CDR1 and CDR2 are GTSNPN and SVGIG (reference sequence). The CDR3 nucleotides are TGTGCCTGGAGTGTCCGGACCTCTGGGGCCAACGTCCTGACTTTC. Residues: CAWSVRTSGANVLTF.

This clonotype was seen a single time. CDR3: CASSETLTRRYEQYF. CDR3 nucleotide sequence: TGTGCCAGCAGTGAGACGTTGACTCGGAGGTACGAGCAGTACTTC. The chain is built from TRBV25-1 and TRBJ2-7; the D gene is possibly TRBD2 (5 bases). V shed 3 bases and J shed 4 bases, with 16 bases lying between them. The CDR3 extends over 15 amino acids. Germline assignment: CDR1 MGHDK and CDR2 SYGVNS.

The CDR3 DNA reads as TGTGCCAGCAGCAAGGACAGGGGGCGCGGGGAGCTGTTTTTT. This translates into CASSKDRGRGELFF. V gene TRBV7-2 combines with J gene TRBJ2-2, with 11 positions matching TRBD1. This CDR3 has 14 amino acids. Unmatched junction bases numbered 3, after V lost 5 bases and J lost 7 bases. Germline CDR1 reads SGHTA; CDR2 reads FQGNSA.

This chain joins TRBV5-6 and TRBJ2-5; D is unresolved. In germline, CDR1 is SGHDT, CDR2 YYEEEE. Trimming removed 7 bases at V and 7 bases at J, with 11 bases between. The CDR3 contains 11 residues. CDR3 nucleotide sequence: TGTGCCAGCGAAGGTTTTGGGACCCAGTACTTC. Its translation: CASEGFGTQYF.

This clonotype was detected once. This CDR3 is CSVLGARGENTEAFF. DNA for the CDR3: TGCAGCGTCCTCGGGGCGCGGGGAGAGAACACTGAAGCTTTCTTT. V usage is TRBV29-1 and J usage is TRBJ1-1; D is possibly TRBD1 (5 bases). V gave up 6 bases and J gave up 1 base, with 18 bases separating them. The length of the CDR3 is 15 residues. Looked up from germline, CDR1 is SQVTM and CDR2 is ANQGSEA.

V is TRBV12-3 or TRBV12-4 and J is TRBJ1-1, with D possibly being TRBD1 (6 bases). The ends were cut back, 2 bases at V and 7 bases at J, with 11 bases in the middle. The CDR3 is made up of 13 amino acids. This CDR3 reads CASSLRDTLEAFF. In DNA, the CDR3 is TGTGCCAGCAGTTTAAGGGACACCCTTGAAGCTTTCTTT.

This clonotype was detected only once. The V call is TRBV7-2, the J call TRBJ2-5; possible D gene TRBD2, 5 bases. V was cut by 3 bases and J by 4 bases, with 15 bases left in between. The CDR3 spans 15 residues. Germline V gene data show CDR1 as SGHTA and CDR2 as FQGNSA. This chain's CDR3 is CASSFSPDLVETQYF. CDR3 nucleotides: TGTGCCAGCAGCTTTTCCCCGGACTTAGTAGAGACCCAGTACTTC.

The V call is TRBV12-3 or TRBV12-4, the J call TRBJ2-5; the match to TRBD2 covers 11 bases. The trim removed 5 bases at V and 5 bases at J, leaving 10 bases unmatched. This CDR3 has 16 amino acids. The CDR3 nucleotides read TGTGCCAGCAGTCTGACTAGCGGGAAAAGGGCTGAGACCCAGTACTTC. Protein sequence: CASSLTSGKRAETQYF.

V usage is TRBV25-1 and J usage is TRBJ1-1, with TRBD1 matching 9 bases. Germline CDR1 MGHDK, CDR2 SYGVNS. With V trimmed by 6 bases and J by 1 base, 9 bases remained unmatched. The CDR3 is 16 residues long. DNA for the CDR3: TGTGCCAGCAGAGGGAATACGGGACAGGGGAACACTGAAGCTTTCTTT. It encodes CASRGNTGQGNTEAFF.

J is TRBJ2-7 and V is TRBV10-3; D is unresolved. CDR1 and CDR2 (germline): ENHRY, SYGVKD. Trimming pared 3 bases from V and 2 bases from J, leaving 8 bases between. The CDR3 is 13 amino acids. The CDR3 sequence: CAISDHQAYEQYF. The CDR3 DNA reads as TGTGCCATCAGTGACCATCAGGCCTACGAGCAGTACTTC.

This rearrangement joins TRBV15 to TRBJ2-1; 7 bases line up with TRBD2. Germline loops: CDR1 LNHNV, CDR2 YYDKDF (reference sequence). This CDR3 has 14 residues. V was clipped by 6 bases and J by 7 bases; unmatched bases: 9. CDR3 DNA: TGTGCCACCAGTAGGTGGGAGGGCCGAAATGAGCAGTTCTTC. This translates into CATSRWEGRNEQFF.

V usage is TRBV29-1 and J usage is TRBJ2-7; 7 positions match TRBD2. CDR1 is SQVTM and CDR2 is ANQGSEA in the germline V gene. J was trimmed by 3 bases and V by 4 bases; bases with no gene match: 15. The CDR3 is made up of 16 amino acids. The CDR3 sequence is CSVGDLGGWRGYEQYF. CDR3 DNA: TGCAGCGTTGGGGACCTGGGGGGGTGGAGAGGCTACGAGCAGTACTTC.

The chain employs TRBV15 and TRBJ1-3, with D unclear. V was shortened by 0 bases and J by 7 bases, with 7 bases between the two germline ends. The CDR3 is 13 amino acids. Germline V gene sequence: CDR1 LNHNV, CDR2 YYDKDF (reference sequence). The CDR3 is CATSRDRKNTIYF. Written as DNA, the CDR3 is TGTGCCACCAGCAGAGATAGAAAGAACACCATATATTTT.

V usage is TRBV7-9 and J usage is TRBJ2-7, with TRBD2 as a possible D gene (6 bases). The CDR3 is 14 residues long. Trimming left V 1 base short and J 5 bases short, with 12 bases between. The germline V gene encodes CDR1 SEHNR and CDR2 FQNEAQ (reference sequence). CDR3 nucleotides: TGTGCCAGCAGCTTAGGATTCGGGAGTAACGAGCAGTACTTC. Translation gives CASSLGFGSNEQYF.

The chain combines TRBV30 with TRBJ2-7, with D possibly being TRBD1 (6 bases). The CDR3 has 12 amino acids. The germline CDR1 and CDR2 sequences are GTSNPN and SVGIG (reference sequence). Trimming cost V 3 bases and J 3 bases, with 9 bases left between them. The CDR3 region is CAWSLQGYEQYF. The CDR3 coding sequence is TGTGCCTGGAGCCTACAGGGCTACGAGCAGTACTTC.